The clone carrying this TCR beta chain was counted ten times or more. The antigen is unknown. After removal of 0 bases from V and 2 bases from J, the junction contained 14 bases not matched to a gene. The CDR3 length is 20 residues. TCRdb passed the reads through MiXCR, listing each CDR3 protein once. Among roughly 280,000 distinct CDR3 sequences listed, approximately 9% were seen once. This record comes from a study of T cell repertoires in cytomegalovirus infection. On the study more broadly: It was the public TCR beta signatures that indicated both CMV infection and matching HLA type.

Whole-study results and caveats: The cumulative frequency of public TCR beta families identified carriers of CMV plus the relevant HLA. What dominated the ex vivo response were HLA-C-restricted CMV-specific TCR beta clonotypes.

The chain links TRBV23-1 to TRBJ2-1; 9 nucleotides align to TRBD2. TRBV23-1 belongs to the ORF category, with a function that is uncertain. Sequencing was done on a sample of PBMCs. This sequence was found in a human donor in good health (CMV status not recorded). Some clones in this sample may be carry-over from other donors' samples. In nucleotides, the CDR3 is TGCGCCAGCAGTCAATCTGGGGTAGCGGGAGAGCGGGGGGCCTACAATGAGCAGTTCTTC. It encodes CASSQSGVAGERGAYNEQFF.